This TCR beta chain derives from a study of blood T cell repertoires in COVID-19 (dated by TCRdb to 2019 to 2021). Regarding the research as a whole: The collaborator samples originated in the United States, Italy and Spain and spanned the acute and convalescent phases of COVID-19. The prospective study material was composed of cDNA or gDNA derived from T cells, B-cell-depleted T cells, or PBMCs. Deeply sampled blood TCRbeta repertoires from subjects exposed to, actively infected with, or recovered from COVID-19 were included in the dataset. The repertoires were released in a freely available public database intended as a resource for research on the immune response to SARS-CoV-2. The samples were drawn from the first 160 participants of the ongoing ImmuneRACE study and from more than 1,000 subjects provided by 6 global collaborators. Nearly every sample came with metadata listing a de-identified subject ID, COVID-19 status, age in years and sex. Where available, HLA class I and class II types were obtained from metadata supplied by the sample provider rather than from assay-based typing.

One collaborating source in Seattle enrolled patients while the patients were actively infected and followed the patients over time throughout the course of disease. The collaborating institutions used their own protocols to collect whole blood in K2EDTA tubes. For TCRbeta analysis, collaborators shipped samples as frozen whole blood, isolated PBMCs, or DNA extracted from either of those sample types. Paper-wide results and their limitations: Clinical and demographic metadata were provided uncurated, with the amount varying by source and participant.

Taken from cysteine to phenylalanine, the CDR3 has 18 residues. Only CDR3 DNA is held: 54 bases, read in frame from base 1. Per the germline V gene, SGHDT is the CDR1 and YYEEEE is the CDR2. Trimming removed 2 bases from V and 3 bases from J, leaving 24 bases between the germline ends. Notes on this clone: This receptor's antigen is unknown. Base qualities are not at hand, and no much larger clone is one base apart.

TCRbeta CDR3 regions were amplified from genomic DNA by means of the immunoSEQ Assay, a bias-controlled multiplex PCR. The original pipeline was this. The number of nucleated cells in each sample was estimated by amplification of reference gene primers within the assay. To quantify the absolute abundance of each unique TCRbeta CDR3 rearrangement, sequence reads were collapsed and filtered. For each sample, productive Simpson clonality was calculated as the square root of Simpson's diversity index over productive rearrangements. This is the immuneACCESS table as TCRdb keeps it, with only in-frame sequences that have V and J called. A part of the clones is gone; compared with another copy, unresolved V genes explain less than half, and the rest is unexplained. The DNA was the basis for D and trimming; V, J and clone size are from that table. This sample holds some 70,000 clones; 90% to 95% were observed only once. 7.3% of the sample goes to the ten largest clones.

The sequence is built from TRBV5-6 and TRBJ2-7; the D gene cannot be named for sure. The receptor was isolated from a man aged 35 to 55 with COVID-19, enrolled during active disease. The sequenced sample was peripheral blood. The DNA sequence reads TGTGCCAGCAGCTTTACCCAGCCAGCTATGCGGAGTGTCTACGAGCAGTACTTC. Translated, it gives CASSFTQPAMRSVYEQYF.